The present TCR beta chain was sequenced within a study of blood T cell repertoires in COVID-19. Whole-study context: Researchers got acute and convalescent COVID-19 samples from the United States, Italy and Spain. In each case, the material was cDNA or gDNA derived from T cells, B-cell-depleted T cells, or PBMCs.

After removal of 5 bases from V and 2 bases from J, the junction contained 4 bases not matched to a gene. CDR3 length: 14 residues. Germline lookup yields CDR1 LNHDA and CDR2 SQIVND (reference sequence). Methods used by the authors: Scientists estimated how many nucleated cells there were by amplifying reference gene primers. Assay used: immunoSEQ multiplex PCR; TCRdb lists only in-frame clones, some missing. D and trimming were read from the DNA, whereas the V and J calls and clone size are those reported in that table. The profile shows around 100,000 clones, approximately 78% of them singletons. The J gene is TRBJ2-3, the V gene TRBV19; 7 bases line up with TRBD1. The receptor was derived from a man in his sixties or seventies with acute or convalescent COVID-19. Sequencing was done on a sample of peripheral blood. CDR3 sequence: CASSSGQYTDTQYF. The CDR3 DNA reads as TGTGCCAGTAGTTCGGGACAGTACACAGATACGCAGTATTTT.